This T cell receptor beta chain appears in the sequencing data of a study of patients and donors after allogeneic stem cell transplantation. This clonotype was observed many times. TCRdb used MiXCR to reprocess the RT-PCR reads, holding one entry per CDR3 protein. The sample has about 31,000 distinct CDR3 sequences; approximately 6.3% are singletons. This CDR3 spans 15 amino acids. Trimming pared 0 bases from V and 0 bases from J, leaving 6 bases between. Germline V gene sequence: CDR1 MGHRA, CDR2 YSYEKL. The sample taken for sequencing was blood, either unsorted or a sorted T cell fraction (not recorded which). This TCR came from a human donor who was either an allogeneic HSCT recipient or a stem cell or donor lymphocyte infusion donor (not recorded which). It is not recorded whose cells these are; they may come from a transplant donor. The V and J genes are TRBV4-1 and TRBJ2-1; no definite D call. CDR3 region: CASSQEARSYNEQFF. Here the CDR3 DNA reads TGCGCCAGCAGCCAAGAAGCTCGCTCCTACAATGAGCAGTTCTTC.